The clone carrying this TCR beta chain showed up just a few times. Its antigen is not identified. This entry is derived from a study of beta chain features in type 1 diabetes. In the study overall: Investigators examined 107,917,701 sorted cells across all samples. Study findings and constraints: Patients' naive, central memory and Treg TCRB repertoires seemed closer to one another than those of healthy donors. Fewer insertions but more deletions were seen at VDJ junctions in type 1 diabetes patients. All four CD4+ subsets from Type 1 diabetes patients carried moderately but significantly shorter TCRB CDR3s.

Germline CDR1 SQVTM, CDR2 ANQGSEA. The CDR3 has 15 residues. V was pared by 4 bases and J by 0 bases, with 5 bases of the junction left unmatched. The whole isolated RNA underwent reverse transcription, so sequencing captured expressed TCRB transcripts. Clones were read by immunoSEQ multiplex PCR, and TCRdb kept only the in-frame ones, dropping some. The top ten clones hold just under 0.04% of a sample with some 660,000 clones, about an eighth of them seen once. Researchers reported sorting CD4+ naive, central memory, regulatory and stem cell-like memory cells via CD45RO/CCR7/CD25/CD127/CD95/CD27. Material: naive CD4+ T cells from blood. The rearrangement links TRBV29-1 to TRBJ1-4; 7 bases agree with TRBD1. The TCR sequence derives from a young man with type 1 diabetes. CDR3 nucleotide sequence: TGCAGCGTTGTTTTAGGGACAGCAACTAATGAAAAACTGTTTTTT. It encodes CSVVLGTATNEKLFF.